This T cell receptor beta chain was found in a study of cytomegalovirus exposure and HLA in healthy donors. Study results and caveats: Available immune exposure information covered CMV serostatus only. Across donors, most TCRs were seen rarely, yet some public ones were widespread. What a later analysis reportedly showed was that an Asian-associated ancestry cluster had fewer N-insertions than the approximately 720-donor mean. Diagnosis of cytomegalovirus status made by the classifier reportedly showed high specificity and sensitivity.

For this clone: Its specificity is not known.

V was cut by 4 bases and J by 6 bases, with 13 bases left in between. This CDR3 has 13 amino acids. The germline V gene encodes CDR1 SEHNR and CDR2 FQNEAQ (reference sequence). The PCR ran on 60 Vbeta and 13 Jbeta primers. The protocol was immunoSEQ multiplex PCR, while the TCRdb copy is restricted to in-frame clones and leaves out a portion. The sample lists some 190,000 clones; roughly 78% were seen once. The V and J genes are TRBV7-9 and TRBJ2-7; D ambiguous. This TCR was recovered from a woman aged 30 to 39 in good health and CMV-seronegative. Sequencing input: PBMCs. In nucleotides, the CDR3 is TGTGCCAGCAGCTCCCAATCAGGTGGCGAGCAGTACTTC. Amino acid sequence: CASSSQSGGEQYF.